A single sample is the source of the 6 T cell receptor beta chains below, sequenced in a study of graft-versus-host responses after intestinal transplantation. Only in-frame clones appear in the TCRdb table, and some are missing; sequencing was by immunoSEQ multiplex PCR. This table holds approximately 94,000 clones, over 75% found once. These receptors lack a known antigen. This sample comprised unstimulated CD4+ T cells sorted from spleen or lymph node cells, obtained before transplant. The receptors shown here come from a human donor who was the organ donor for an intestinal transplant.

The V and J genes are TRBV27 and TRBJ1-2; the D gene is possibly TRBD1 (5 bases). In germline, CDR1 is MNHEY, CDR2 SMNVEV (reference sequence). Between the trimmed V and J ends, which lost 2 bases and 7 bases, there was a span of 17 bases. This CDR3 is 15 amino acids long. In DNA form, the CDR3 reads TGTGCCAGCAGTTTAGAAGCGGGGGTAATAGGTGGCTACACCTTC. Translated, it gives CASSLEAGVIGGYTF.

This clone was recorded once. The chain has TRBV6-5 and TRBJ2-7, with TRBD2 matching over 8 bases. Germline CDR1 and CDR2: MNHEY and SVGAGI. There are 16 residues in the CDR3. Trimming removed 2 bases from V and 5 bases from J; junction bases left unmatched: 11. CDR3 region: CASSYRGVAGTHEQYF. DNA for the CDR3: TGTGCCAGCAGTTACCGTGGGGTAGCGGGGACCCACGAGCAGTACTTC.

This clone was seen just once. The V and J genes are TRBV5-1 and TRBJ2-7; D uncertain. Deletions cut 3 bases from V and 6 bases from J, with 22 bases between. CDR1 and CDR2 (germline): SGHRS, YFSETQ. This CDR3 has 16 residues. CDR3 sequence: CASSSGSSLLIGEQYF. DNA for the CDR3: TGCGCCAGCAGCTCGGGTAGTTCCTTGCTAATCGGCGAGCAGTACTTC.

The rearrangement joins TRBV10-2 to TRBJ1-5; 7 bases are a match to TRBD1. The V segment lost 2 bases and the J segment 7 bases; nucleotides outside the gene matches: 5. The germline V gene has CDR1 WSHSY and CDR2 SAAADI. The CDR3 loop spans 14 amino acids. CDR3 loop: CASSEAGGAQPQHF. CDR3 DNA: TGCGCCAGCAGTGAGGCAGGGGGTGCGCAGCCCCAGCATTTT.

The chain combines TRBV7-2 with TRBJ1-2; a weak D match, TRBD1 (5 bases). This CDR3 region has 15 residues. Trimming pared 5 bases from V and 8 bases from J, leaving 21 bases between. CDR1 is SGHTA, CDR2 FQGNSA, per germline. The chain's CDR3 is CASSGAEGPTMGYTF. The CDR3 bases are TGTGCCAGCAGCGGGGCGGAGGGTCCGACTATGGGCTACACCTTC.

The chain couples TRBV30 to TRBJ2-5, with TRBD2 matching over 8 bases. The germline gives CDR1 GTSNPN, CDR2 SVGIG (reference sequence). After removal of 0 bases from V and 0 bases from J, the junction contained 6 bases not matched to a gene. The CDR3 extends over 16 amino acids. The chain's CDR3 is CAWSVRGGVYQETQYF. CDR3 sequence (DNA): TGTGCCTGGAGTGTACGGGGGGGGGTGTACCAAGAGACCCAGTACTTC.